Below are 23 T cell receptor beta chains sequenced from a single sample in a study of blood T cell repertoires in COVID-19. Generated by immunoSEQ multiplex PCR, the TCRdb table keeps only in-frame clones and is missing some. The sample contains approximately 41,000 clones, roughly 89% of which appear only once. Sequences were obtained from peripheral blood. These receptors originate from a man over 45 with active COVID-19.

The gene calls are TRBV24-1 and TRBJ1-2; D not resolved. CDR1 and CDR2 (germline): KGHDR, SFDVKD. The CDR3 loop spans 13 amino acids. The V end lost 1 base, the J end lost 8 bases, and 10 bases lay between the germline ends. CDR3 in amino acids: CATSDLPGLGYTF. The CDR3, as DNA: TGTGCCACCAGTGATTTACCGGGATTGGGCTACACCTTC.

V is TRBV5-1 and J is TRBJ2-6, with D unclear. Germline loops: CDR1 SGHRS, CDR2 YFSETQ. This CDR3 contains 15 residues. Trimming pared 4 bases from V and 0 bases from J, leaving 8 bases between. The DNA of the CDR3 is TGCGCCAGCAGCCCCCGTAACTCTGGGGCCAACGTCCTGACTTTC. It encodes CASSPRNSGANVLTF.

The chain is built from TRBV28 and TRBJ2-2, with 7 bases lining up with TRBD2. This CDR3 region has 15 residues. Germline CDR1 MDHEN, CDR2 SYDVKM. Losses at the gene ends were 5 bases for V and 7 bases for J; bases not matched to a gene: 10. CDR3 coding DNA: TGTGCCAGCAGTCCCCCCGGCGGGAGAGGCGGGGAGCTGTTTTTT. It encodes CASSPPGGRGGELFF. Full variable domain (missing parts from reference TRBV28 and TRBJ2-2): DVKVTQSSRYLVKRTGEKVFLECVQDMDHENMFWYRQDPGLGLRLIYFSYDVKMKEKGDIPEGYSVSREKKERFSLILESASTNQTSMYLCASSPPGGRGGELFFGEGSRLTVL.

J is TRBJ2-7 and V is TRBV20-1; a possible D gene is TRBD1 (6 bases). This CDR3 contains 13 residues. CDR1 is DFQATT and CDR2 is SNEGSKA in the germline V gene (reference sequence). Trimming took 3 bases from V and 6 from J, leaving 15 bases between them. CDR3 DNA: TGCAGTGCTAGTCCAGGGGCCCTTTTCGAGCAGTACTTC. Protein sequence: CSASPGALFEQYF.

The CDR3 DNA reads TGTGCCAGCATCCTAGGGGCTAGCGGGAGTTCCTACGAGCAGTACTTC. Amino acids: CASILGASGSSYEQYF. The V and J genes are TRBV27 and TRBJ2-7, with TRBD2 matching over 10 bases. This CDR3 spans 16 amino acids. V gave up 7 bases and J gave up 1 base; unmatched junction bases: 10. CDR1 is MNHEY, CDR2 SMNVEV, per germline (reference sequence).

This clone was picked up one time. Here the CDR3 reads CAISENGDEQYF. The CDR3 DNA sequence: TGTGCCATCAGTGAGAACGGGGATGAGCAGTACTTC. The V call is TRBV10-3, the J call TRBJ2-7; tentatively, D is TRBD2 (5 bases). Trimming cost V 2 bases and J 7 bases, with 9 bases left between them. Germline CDR1 and CDR2: ENHRY and SYGVKD. The CDR3 loop spans 12 amino acids.

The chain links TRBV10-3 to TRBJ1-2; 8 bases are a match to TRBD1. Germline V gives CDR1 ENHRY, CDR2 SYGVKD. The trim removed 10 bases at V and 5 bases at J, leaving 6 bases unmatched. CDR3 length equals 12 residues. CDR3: CATSTGEYGYTF. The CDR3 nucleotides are TGTGCCACTTCGACAGGGGAATATGGCTACACCTTC.

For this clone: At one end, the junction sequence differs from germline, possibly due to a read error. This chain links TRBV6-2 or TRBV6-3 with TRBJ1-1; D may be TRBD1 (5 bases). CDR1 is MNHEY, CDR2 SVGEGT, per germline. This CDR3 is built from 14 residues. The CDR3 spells CASSLAGLNTEAFF. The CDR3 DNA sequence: TGTGCCAGCAGTTTGGCAGGGTTGAATACTGAAGCTTTCTTT.

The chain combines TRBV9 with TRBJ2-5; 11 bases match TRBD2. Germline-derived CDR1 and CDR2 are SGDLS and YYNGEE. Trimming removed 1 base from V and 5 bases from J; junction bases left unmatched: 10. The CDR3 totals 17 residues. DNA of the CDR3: TGTGCCAGCAGCGTACAAATAGGACTAGCGGGTCCCGAGACCCAGTACTTC. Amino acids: CASSVQIGLAGPETQYF.

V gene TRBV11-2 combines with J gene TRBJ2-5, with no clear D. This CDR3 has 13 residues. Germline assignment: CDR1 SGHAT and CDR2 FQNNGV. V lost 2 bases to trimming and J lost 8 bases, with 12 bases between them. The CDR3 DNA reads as TGTGCCAGCAGCTTATCGACACGTGGCACCCAGTACTTC. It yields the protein CASSLSTRGTQYF.

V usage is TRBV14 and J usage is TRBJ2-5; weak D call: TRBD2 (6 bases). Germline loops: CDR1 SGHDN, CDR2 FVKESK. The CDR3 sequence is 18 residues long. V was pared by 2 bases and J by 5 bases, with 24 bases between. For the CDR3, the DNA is TGTGCCAGCAGCCAATTCTTCCGATCAGCGGGTGCCCGGGAGACCCAGTACTTC. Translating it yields CASSQFFRSAGARETQYF.

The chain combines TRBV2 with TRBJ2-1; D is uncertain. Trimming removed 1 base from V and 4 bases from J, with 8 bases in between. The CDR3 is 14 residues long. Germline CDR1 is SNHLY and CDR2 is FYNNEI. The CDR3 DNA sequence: TGTGCCAGCAGTGAAGGGCAGGTATACAATGAGCAGTTCTTC. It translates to CASSEGQVYNEQFF.

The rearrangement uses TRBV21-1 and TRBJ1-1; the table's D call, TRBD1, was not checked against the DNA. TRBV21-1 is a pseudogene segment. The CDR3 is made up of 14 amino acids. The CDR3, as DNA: TGTGCCAGCAGCAACAAGACACGGAAGACCGAAGCTTTCTTT. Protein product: CASSNKTRKTEAFF.

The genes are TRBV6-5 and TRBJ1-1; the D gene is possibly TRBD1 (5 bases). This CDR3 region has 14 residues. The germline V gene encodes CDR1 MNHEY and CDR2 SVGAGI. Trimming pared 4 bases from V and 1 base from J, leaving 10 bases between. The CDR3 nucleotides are TGTGCCAGCAGTTCGATTCAGGGGAACACTGAAGCTTTCTTT. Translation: CASSSIQGNTEAFF.

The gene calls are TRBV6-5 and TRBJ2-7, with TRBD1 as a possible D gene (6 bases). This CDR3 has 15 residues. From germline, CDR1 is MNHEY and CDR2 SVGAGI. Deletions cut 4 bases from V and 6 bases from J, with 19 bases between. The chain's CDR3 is CASSSSRRGRAEQYF. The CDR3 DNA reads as TGTGCCAGCAGTTCCTCCCGCAGGGGACGGGCCGAGCAGTACTTC.

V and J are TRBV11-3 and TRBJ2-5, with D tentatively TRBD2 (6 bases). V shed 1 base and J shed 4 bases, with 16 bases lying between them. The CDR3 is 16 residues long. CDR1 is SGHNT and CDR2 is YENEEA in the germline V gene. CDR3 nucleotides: TGTGCCAGCAGCTTAGCTCTAATTGGAGGGACAGAGACCCAGTACTTC. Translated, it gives CASSLALIGGTETQYF. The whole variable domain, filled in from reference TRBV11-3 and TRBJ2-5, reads EAGVVQSPRYKIIEKKQPVAFWCNPISGHNTLYWYLQNLGQGPELLIRYENEEAVDDSQLPKDRFSAERLKGVDSTLKIQPAELGDSAVYLCASSLALIGGTETQYFGPGTRLLVL.

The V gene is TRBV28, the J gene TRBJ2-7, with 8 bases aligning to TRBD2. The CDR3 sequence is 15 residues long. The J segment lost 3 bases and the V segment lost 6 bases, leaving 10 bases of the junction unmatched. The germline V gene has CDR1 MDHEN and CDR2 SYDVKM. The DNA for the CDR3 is TGTGCCAGCAGGCCGACTAGCGCTCAAGTCTACGAGCAGTACTTC. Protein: CASRPTSAQVYEQYF.

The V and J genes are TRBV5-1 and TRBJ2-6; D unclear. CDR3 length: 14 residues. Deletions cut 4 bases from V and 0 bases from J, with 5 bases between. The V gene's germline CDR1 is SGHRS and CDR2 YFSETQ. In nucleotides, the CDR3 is TGCGCCAGCAGCGGAGCCTCTGGGGCCAACGTCCTGACTTTC. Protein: CASSGASGANVLTF.

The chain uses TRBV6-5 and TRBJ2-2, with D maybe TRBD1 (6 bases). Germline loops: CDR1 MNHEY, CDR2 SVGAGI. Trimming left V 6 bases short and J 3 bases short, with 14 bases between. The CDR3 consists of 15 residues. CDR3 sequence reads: CASRIRGPDTGELFF. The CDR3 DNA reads TGTGCCAGCAGAATCAGGGGACCGGACACCGGGGAGCTGTTTTTT.

The CDR3 loop is CASSVRGDSDTGELFF. CDR3 coding DNA: TGTGCCAGCAGCGTACGGGGAGACTCCGACACCGGGGAGCTGTTTTTT. This sequence joins TRBV9 and TRBJ2-2, with a weak D call TRBD2 (5 bases). Trimming removed 1 base from V and 3 bases from J, with 13 bases in between. The CDR3 runs to 16 residues. From germline, CDR1 is SGDLS and CDR2 YYNGEE.

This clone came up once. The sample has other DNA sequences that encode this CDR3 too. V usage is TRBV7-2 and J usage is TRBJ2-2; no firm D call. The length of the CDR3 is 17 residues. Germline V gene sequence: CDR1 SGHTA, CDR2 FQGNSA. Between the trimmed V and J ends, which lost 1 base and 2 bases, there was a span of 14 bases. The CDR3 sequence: CASSLDRRQANTGELFF. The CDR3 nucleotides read TGTGCCAGCAGCTTAGATCGTAGGCAGGCAAACACCGGGGAGCTGTTTTTT.

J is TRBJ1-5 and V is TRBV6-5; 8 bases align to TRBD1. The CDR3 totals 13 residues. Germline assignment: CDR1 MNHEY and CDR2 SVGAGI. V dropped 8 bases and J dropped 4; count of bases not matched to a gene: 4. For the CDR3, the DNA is TGTGCCAGCCGGACAGGGCCTAATCAGCCCCAGCATTTT. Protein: CASRTGPNQPQHF.

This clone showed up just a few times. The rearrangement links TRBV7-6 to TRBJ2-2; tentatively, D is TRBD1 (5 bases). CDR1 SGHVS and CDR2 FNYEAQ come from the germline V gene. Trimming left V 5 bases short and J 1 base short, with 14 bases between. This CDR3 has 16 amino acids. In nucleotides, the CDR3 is TGTGCCAGCAGCCTCCGGACACCGGGGAACACCGGGGAGCTGTTTTTT. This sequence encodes CASSLRTPGNTGELFF. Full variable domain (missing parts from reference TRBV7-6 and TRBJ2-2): GAGVSQSPRYKVTKRGQDVALRCDPISGHVSLYWYRQALGQGPEFLTYFNYEAQQDKSGLPNDRFSAERPEGSISTLTIQRTEQRDSAMYRCASSLRTPGNTGELFFGEGSRLTVL.